Listed below are T cell receptor beta chains from one sample, sequenced in a study of radiotherapy plus CTLA-4 blockade in lung cancer. TCRdb's copy holds only in-frame clones and misses some; the assay was immunoSEQ multiplex PCR. The sample lists approximately 78,000 clones, around 73% seen once, with around 7% in the top ten. The sequences come from peripheral blood, collected from a patient treated with radiotherapy plus ipilimumab. The receptors come from a human donor with non-small cell lung cancer who had a complete response to radiotherapy plus ipilimumab. CDR3s include the opening cysteine and the closing phenylalanine or tryptophan. The order of the fields is V gene, J gene, D gene, clone size, CDR3 DNA, CDR3 protein. The D gene is left open where the match is weak. A row's size may be missing; if present it is once, few, many or a size class.

V gene: TRBV6-1
J gene: TRBJ1-5
D gene: -
clone size: -
CDR3 DNA: TGTGCCAGCAGCTTAAATCAGCCCCAGCATTTT
CDR3 protein: CASSLNQPQHF

V gene: TRBV10-1
J gene: TRBJ2-3
D gene: TRBD2
clone size: -
CDR3 DNA: TGCGCCAGCAGTGTCCTAGCGGGGGGGAGCACAGATACGCAGTATTTT
CDR3 protein: CASSVLAGGSTDTQYF

V gene: TRBV15
J gene: TRBJ2-2
D gene: -
clone size: -
CDR3 DNA: TGTGCCACCAGCAGAGCCGGCACCGGGGAGCTGTTTTTT
CDR3 protein: CATSRAGTGELFF

V gene: TRBV10-1
J gene: TRBJ2-3
D gene: TRBD2
clone size: -
CDR3 DNA: TGCGCCAGCAGTGAAGGGACTAGCGGGAGAGTTATGTATTTT
CDR3 protein: CASSEGTSGRVMYF

V gene: TRBV14
J gene: TRBJ2-2
D gene: -
clone size: -
CDR3 DNA: TGTGCCAGCAGAGATCTCGGGGAGCTGTTTTTT
CDR3 protein: CASRDLGELFF

V gene: TRBV28
J gene: TRBJ2-1
D gene: -
clone size: -
CDR3 DNA: TGTGCCAGCACCGTTATTTCCCCCTCCTACAATGAGCAGTTCTTC
CDR3 protein: CASTVISPSYNEQFF

V gene: TRBV11-3
J gene: TRBJ2-3
D gene: -
clone size: -
CDR3 DNA: TGTGCCAGCAGCTTAGTTCGGGTATCAGATACGCAGTATTTT
CDR3 protein: CASSLVRVSDTQYF

V gene: TRBV30
J gene: TRBJ2-2
D gene: TRBD1
clone size: -
CDR3 DNA: TGTGCCTGGAGTGTTTTGGACAGGGACACCGGGGAGCTGTTTTTT
CDR3 protein: CAWSVLDRDTGELFF

V gene: TRBV6-1
J gene: TRBJ2-7
D gene: TRBD1
clone size: -
CDR3 DNA: TGTGCCAGCAGTTTACCGGGACAGGGCTCCGAGCAGTACTTC
CDR3 protein: CASSLPGQGSEQYF

V gene: TRBV5-4
J gene: TRBJ2-7
D gene: TRBD2
clone size: -
CDR3 DNA: TGTGCCAGCAGCGTGGGACTAGCGGGGGGAAGCTACGAGCAGTACTTC
CDR3 protein: CASSVGLAGGSYEQYF

V gene: TRBV4-1
J gene: TRBJ2-5
D gene: TRBD1
clone size: -
CDR3 DNA: TGCGCCAGCAGCCAAGGACAGGGGGAAGGTGAGACCCAGTACTTC
CDR3 protein: CASSQGQGEGETQYF

V gene: TRBV6-5
J gene: TRBJ1-2
D gene: -
clone size: many
CDR3 DNA: TGTGCCAGCAGTTTCCATTCAGGGGATGGCTACACCTTC
CDR3 protein: CASSFHSGDGYTF

V gene: TRBV19
J gene: TRBJ2-5
D gene: -
clone size: -
CDR3 DNA: TGTGCCAGTAGTCCCCTCCGTGGACAGCGCCAAGAGACCCAGTACTTC
CDR3 protein: CASSPLRGQRQETQYF

V gene: TRBV1
J gene: TRBJ1-4
D gene: -
clone size: -
CDR3 DNA: TGCACCAGCAGCCATAACCGACAGGGGGCGCGGTATCACGTTAATGAAAAACTGTTTTTT
CDR3 protein: CTSSHNRQGARYHVNEKLFF

V gene: TRBV30
J gene: TRBJ2-2
D gene: -
clone size: -
CDR3 DNA: TGTGCCTGGAGTGGATCCACCGGGGAGCTGTTTTTT
CDR3 protein: CAWSGSTGELFF

V gene: TRBV18
J gene: TRBJ2-3
D gene: -
clone size: -
CDR3 DNA: TGTGCCAGCTCACGAACCACAGATACGCAGTATTTT
CDR3 protein: CASSRTTDTQYF

V gene: TRBV5-1
J gene: TRBJ2-5
D gene: TRBD2
clone size: -
CDR3 DNA: TGCGCCAGCAGCCTGACTAGCAAGATGGAGACCCAGTACTTC
CDR3 protein: CASSLTSKMETQYF

V gene: TRBV28
J gene: TRBJ1-2
D gene: TRBD1
clone size: medium-sized
CDR3 DNA: TGTGCCAGCAGTTTGGCTGAGACAGGGTATGGCTACACCTTC
CDR3 protein: CASSLAETGYGYTF

V gene: TRBV7-9
J gene: TRBJ1-1
D gene: -
clone size: -
CDR3 DNA: TGTGCCAGCAGCTTAGTAATTACAGGAAACACTGAAGCTTTCTTT
CDR3 protein: CASSLVITGNTEAFF

V gene: TRBV7-8
J gene: TRBJ1-5
D gene: -
clone size: -
CDR3 DNA: TGTGCCAGCAGCCTGAGGCAGGAGAGGGGCAATCAGCCCCAGCATTTT
CDR3 protein: CASSLRQERGNQPQHF

V gene: TRBV29-1
J gene: TRBJ1-1
D gene: -
clone size: -
CDR3 DNA: TGCAGTGCGGGAGGCTTTGAAGCTTTCTTT
CDR3 protein: CSAGGFEAFF

V gene: TRBV4-1
J gene: TRBJ1-1
D gene: -
clone size: -
CDR3 DNA: TGCGCCAGCAGCCAAGGGTTCTTGGGACGGAGGATGAACACTGAAGCTTTCTTT
CDR3 protein: CASSQGFLGRRMNTEAFF

V gene: TRBV7-2
J gene: TRBJ2-1
D gene: -
clone size: -
CDR3 DNA: TGTGCCAGCAGCCCCAACAGGGCGCATTACAATGAGCAGTTCTTC
CDR3 protein: CASSPNRAHYNEQFF

V gene: TRBV6-5
J gene: TRBJ2-5
D gene: TRBD1
clone size: -
CDR3 DNA: TGTGCCAGCAGTACCTTTGGACAGGGGCAAGAGACCCAGTACTTC
CDR3 protein: CASSTFGQGQETQYF

V gene: TRBV5-1
J gene: TRBJ1-6
D gene: TRBD1
clone size: -
CDR3 DNA: TGCGCCAGCAGCACCGGGACAGGATATAATTCACCCCTCCACTTT
CDR3 protein: CASSTGTGYNSPLHF

V gene: TRBV6-5
J gene: TRBJ2-7
D gene: TRBD1
clone size: -
CDR3 DNA: TGTGCCAGCAGTTACCGGGACAGCGAGCAGTACTTC
CDR3 protein: CASSYRDSEQYF

V gene: TRBV25-1
J gene: TRBJ2-7
D gene: TRBD1
clone size: once
CDR3 DNA: TGTGCCAGCAGTGAAGGGACAGGGTACGGGGGCTCCTACGAGCAGTACTTC
CDR3 protein: CASSEGTGYGGSYEQYF

V gene: TRBV7-2
J gene: TRBJ1-2
D gene: -
clone size: -
CDR3 DNA: TGTGCCAGCAGCTTTAGAGGGTACGGCTACACCTTC
CDR3 protein: CASSFRGYGYTF

V gene: TRBV19
J gene: TRBJ2-1
D gene: -
clone size: -
CDR3 DNA: TGTGCCAGTAGTACCCCTTCGACAGGACCATACAATGAGCAGTTCTTC
CDR3 protein: CASSTPSTGPYNEQFF

V gene: TRBV5-1
J gene: TRBJ2-3
D gene: -
clone size: -
CDR3 DNA: TGCGCCAGCAGCTTGGGACTTTTGAGCACAGATACGCAGTATTTT
CDR3 protein: CASSLGLLSTDTQYF

V gene: TRBV5-1
J gene: TRBJ1-4
D gene: -
clone size: -
CDR3 DNA: TGCGCCAGCAGCTTGGAGGGAGGTAGAAATGAAAAACTGTTTTTT
CDR3 protein: CASSLEGGRNEKLFF

V gene: TRBV6-6
J gene: TRBJ2-3
D gene: -
clone size: -
CDR3 DNA: TGTGCCAGCAGTTACTCGGAGGGGGCAGATACGCAGTATTTT
CDR3 protein: CASSYSEGADTQYF

V gene: TRBV19
J gene: TRBJ2-2
D gene: -
clone size: -
CDR3 DNA: TGTGCCAGTAGTATGGGGCAAGGGGACACCGGGGAGCTGTTTTTT
CDR3 protein: CASSMGQGDTGELFF

V gene: TRBV15
J gene: TRBJ1-5
D gene: -
clone size: few
CDR3 DNA: TGTGCCACCAGCAGGGACGTGGGCAGTCAGCCCCAGCATTTT
CDR3 protein: CATSRDVGSQPQHF

V gene: TRBV20-1
J gene: TRBJ1-2
D gene: TRBD1
clone size: -
CDR3 DNA: TGCAGTGGAGGGCGGGACAGTGGCTACACCTTC
CDR3 protein: CSGGRDSGYTF

V gene: TRBV7-2
J gene: TRBJ1-1
D gene: -
clone size: -
CDR3 DNA: TGTGCCAGCAGCTTAGTGCGTCCGGGATCGAACACTGAAGCTTTCTTT
CDR3 protein: CASSLVRPGSNTEAFF

V gene: TRBV7-9
J gene: TRBJ1-4
D gene: -
clone size: -
CDR3 DNA: TGTGCCAGCAGCTTAGGGACAGATGAAAAACTGTTTTTT
CDR3 protein: CASSLGTDEKLFF

V gene: TRBV6-1
J gene: TRBJ2-3
D gene: TRBD2
clone size: once
CDR3 DNA: TGTGCCAGCAGTGAAAGCGGGGGGGCCCTAGATACGCAGTATTTT
CDR3 protein: CASSESGGALDTQYF

V gene: TRBV11-2
J gene: TRBJ1-2
D gene: -
clone size: once
CDR3 DNA: TGTGCCAGCAGCTTAGACCAGGGTACATGGTATGGCTACACCTTC
CDR3 protein: CASSLDQGTWYGYTF

V gene: TRBV11-3
J gene: TRBJ1-2
D gene: -
clone size: -
CDR3 DNA: TGTGCCAGCAGCTCCCGCCGTGGGGGCTACACCTTC
CDR3 protein: CASSSRRGGYTF

V gene: TRBV7-2
J gene: TRBJ2-1
D gene: -
clone size: -
CDR3 DNA: TGTGCCAGCAGCCCCTACGTCGGGGCCTCCTACAATGAGCAGTTCTTC
CDR3 protein: CASSPYVGASYNEQFF

V gene: TRBV30
J gene: TRBJ1-1
D gene: TRBD1
clone size: -
CDR3 DNA: TGTGCCTGGAGCACTATGACAGGGGGCACTGAAGCTTTCTTT
CDR3 protein: CAWSTMTGGTEAFF

V gene: TRBV18
J gene: TRBJ1-4
D gene: TRBD1
clone size: -
CDR3 DNA: TGTGCCAGCTCACCACGTCTTTCAGACAGGGGGTCAGAAAAACTGTTTTTT
CDR3 protein: CASSPRLSDRGSEKLFF

V gene: TRBV18
J gene: TRBJ2-1
D gene: -
clone size: -
CDR3 DNA: TGTGCCAGCTCACCAAACAATGAGCAGTTCTTC
CDR3 protein: CASSPNNEQFF

V gene: TRBV5-5
J gene: TRBJ1-2
D gene: TRBD1
clone size: -
CDR3 DNA: TGTGCCAGCAGCACGGACAGGGGCGACTATGGCTACACCTTC
CDR3 protein: CASSTDRGDYGYTF

V gene: TRBV28
J gene: TRBJ1-2
D gene: -
clone size: -
CDR3 DNA: TGCGGAACTGGACAGAACTATGGCTACACCTTC
CDR3 protein: CGTGQNYGYTF

V gene: TRBV9
J gene: TRBJ2-3
D gene: -
clone size: -
CDR3 DNA: TGTGCCAGCAGCCTGACTGGCTACACAGATACGCAGTATTTT
CDR3 protein: CASSLTGYTDTQYF

V gene: TRBV15
J gene: TRBJ1-4
D gene: TRBD1
clone size: few
CDR3 DNA: TGTGCCACCAGCAGAGATTTAGGGGGCCAGAACGCACTGTTTTTT
CDR3 protein: CATSRDLGGQNALFF

V gene: TRBV5-1
J gene: TRBJ2-5
D gene: -
clone size: few
CDR3 DNA: TGCGCCAGCAGGGTCGGAGAGGAGACCCAGTACTTC
CDR3 protein: CASRVGEETQYF

V gene: TRBV6-6
J gene: TRBJ1-2
D gene: -
clone size: -
CDR3 DNA: TGTGCCAGCAGTTGGGGAAAAGAATCCAATGGCTACACCTTC
CDR3 protein: CASSWGKESNGYTF

V gene: TRBV30
J gene: TRBJ1-2
D gene: -
clone size: -
CDR3 DNA: TGTGCCTGGAGTGAGTGGAAAGCATGGAGCTACACCTTC
CDR3 protein: CAWSEWKAWSYTF

V gene: TRBV6-1
J gene: TRBJ1-3
D gene: -
clone size: -
CDR3 DNA: TGTGCCAGCGGGGCGGCGGACACCATATATTTT
CDR3 protein: CASGAADTIYF

V gene: TRBV2
J gene: TRBJ1-2
D gene: TRBD1
clone size: -
CDR3 DNA: TGTGCCAGCAGTGGGGACAGAATCAAAGCTAACTATGGCTACACCTTC
CDR3 protein: CASSGDRIKANYGYTF

V gene: TRBV10-3
J gene: TRBJ1-1
D gene: TRBD1
clone size: -
CDR3 DNA: TGTGCCATCAGTGAGTCGTCGGGACAGGGTCCTGAAGCTTTCTTT
CDR3 protein: CAISESSGQGPEAFF

V gene: TRBV7-9
J gene: TRBJ2-7
D gene: TRBD1
clone size: medium-sized
CDR3 DNA: TGTGCCAGCAGCTTAGGGGACAGATCATACGAGCAGTACTTC
CDR3 protein: CASSLGDRSYEQYF